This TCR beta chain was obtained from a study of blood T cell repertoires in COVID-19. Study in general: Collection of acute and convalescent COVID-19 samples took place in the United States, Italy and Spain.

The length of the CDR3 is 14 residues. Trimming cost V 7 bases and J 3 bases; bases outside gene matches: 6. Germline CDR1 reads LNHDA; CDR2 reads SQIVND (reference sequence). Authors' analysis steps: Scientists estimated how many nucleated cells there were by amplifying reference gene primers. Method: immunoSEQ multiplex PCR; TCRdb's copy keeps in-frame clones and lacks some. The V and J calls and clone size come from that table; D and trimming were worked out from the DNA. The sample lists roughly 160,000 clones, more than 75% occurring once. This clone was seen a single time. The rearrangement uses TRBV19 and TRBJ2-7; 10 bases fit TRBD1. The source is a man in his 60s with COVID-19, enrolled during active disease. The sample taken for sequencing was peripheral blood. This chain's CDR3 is CASTMTGGIYEQYF. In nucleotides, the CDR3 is TGTGCCAGTACTATGACAGGGGGCATCTACGAGCAGTACTTC.